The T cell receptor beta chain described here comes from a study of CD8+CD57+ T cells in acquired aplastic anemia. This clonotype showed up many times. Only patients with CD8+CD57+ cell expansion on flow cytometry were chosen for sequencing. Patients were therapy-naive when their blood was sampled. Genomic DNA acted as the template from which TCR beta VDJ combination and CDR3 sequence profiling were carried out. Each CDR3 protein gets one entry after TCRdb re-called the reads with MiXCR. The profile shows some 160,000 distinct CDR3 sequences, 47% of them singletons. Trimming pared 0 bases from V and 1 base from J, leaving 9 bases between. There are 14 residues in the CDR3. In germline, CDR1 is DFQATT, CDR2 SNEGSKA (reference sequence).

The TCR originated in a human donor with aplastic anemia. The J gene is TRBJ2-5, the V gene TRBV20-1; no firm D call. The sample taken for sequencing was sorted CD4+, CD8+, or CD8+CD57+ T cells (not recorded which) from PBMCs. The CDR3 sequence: CSARDSRLQETQYF. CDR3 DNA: TGCAGTGCTAGAGATTCACGGCTCCAAGAGACCCAGTACTTC.